This T cell receptor (beta chain) was recovered during a study of blood T cells in healthy people across ages. Alongside a J-beta primer mix, a sample-barcoded 5' primer served in a second PCR lasting roughly 7 to 11 cycles. Any given sample supplied a minimum of 3 million CDR3-containing paired-end reads. TCRdb analysed the 5' RACE reads with MiXCR anew, one entry per CDR3 protein. The sample includes under 1 million distinct CDR3 sequences, around two fifths of them seen just once. CDR3 length: 16 residues. The ends lost 6 bases at V and 1 base at J; junction bases unmatched: 9. Germline values: CDR1 SGHKS, CDR2 YYEKEE (reference sequence).

Source material: blood. This TCR derives from a man in his 60s in good health. This sequence joins TRBV5-5 and TRBJ2-1; the match to TRBD1 covers 8 bases. CDR3 in amino acids: CASISGTGVSYNEQFF. The DNA for the CDR3 is TGTGCCAGCATTTCTGGGACAGGAGTATCCTACAATGAGCAGTTCTTC.